The rows below give T cell receptor beta chains drawn from one sample of a study of regulatory and conventional T cells in RAG deficiency. Assay: immunoSEQ multiplex PCR; the TCRdb copy retains only in-frame clones and omits some. The data contain approximately 12,000 clones, roughly 93% of them singletons. These data were also filed under a second study, of regulatory T cells.

The sample comprised CD4+ effector T cells sorted from blood. The receptors derive from a human donor in good health. Each CDR3 is given with its conserved first and last residue. D genes are given only for firm matches. Only some rows state a clone size, as once, few, many or a class for expanded clones.

NA	TRBV4-2	TRBJ1-1	NA	CASSQDSRTEAFF	TGTGCCAGCAGCCAAGATAGCCGGACTGAAGCTTTCTTT
NA	TRBV5-1	TRBJ1-3	NA	CASSSNPGVSGNTIYF	TGCGCCAGCAGCTCGAACCCCGGGGTCTCTGGAAACACCATATATTTT
NA	TRBV4-2	TRBJ1-6	TRBD1	CASSQDERTGERSPLHF	TGTGCCAGCAGCCAAGATGAGCGGACAGGGGAACGGTCACCCCTCCACTTT
NA	TRBV10-2	TRBJ1-1	NA	CASHDRVNTEAFF	TGCGCCAGCCATGACAGAGTGAACACTGAAGCTTTCTTT
NA	TRBV14	TRBJ1-4	TRBD1	CASRPTGGGEKLFF	TGTGCCAGCAGACCCACAGGGGGCGGTGAAAAACTGTTTTTT
NA	TRBV9	TRBJ1-4	NA	CASSRSPATNEKLFF	TGTGCCAGCAGCAGGAGTCCCGCAACTAATGAAAAACTGTTTTTT
NA	TRBV23-1	TRBJ2-3	NA	CASSQSMGRFTDTQYF	TGCGCCAGCAGTCAATCGATGGGTAGGTTCACAGATACGCAGTATTTT
NA	TRBV19	TRBJ2-7	NA	CASSKGGTLYSYEQYF	TGTGCCAGTAGTAAAGGGGGGACCCTTTACTCCTACGAGCAGTACTTC
once	TRBV18	TRBJ2-5	NA	CASSPSQTQYF	TGTGCCAGCTCACCTAGTCAGACCCAGTACTTC
few	TRBV14	TRBJ2-3	NA	CASSRFQGDTQYF	TGTGCCAGCAGCCGCTTTCAGGGGGATACGCAGTATTTT
NA	TRBV2	TRBJ1-5	NA	CASSRVGTGNQPQHF	TGTGCCAGCAGTCGGGTAGGGACGGGCAATCAGCCCCAGCATTTT
NA	TRBV19	TRBJ2-3	TRBD2	CASSMASGVINTDTQYF	TGTGCCAGTAGTATGGCTAGCGGGGTGATTAACACAGATACGCAGTATTTT
NA	TRBV5-1	TRBJ2-6	TRBD1	CASSREGAGTGANVLTF	TGCGCCAGCAGCAGAGAGGGGGCGGGTACTGGGGCCAACGTCCTGACTTTC
NA	TRBV27	TRBJ1-6	TRBD1	CASSSGTGNSPLHF	TGTGCCAGCAGTTCCGGGACAGGGAATTCACCCCTCCACTTT